Each of the 29 T cell receptor beta chains below was sequenced from the same sample in a study of OX40 agonist ivuxolimab in advanced cancers. Library construction relied on the immunoSEQ multiplex PCR assay. TCRdb took this table from immuneACCESS and kept in-frame rearrangements with V and J called. Such tables lack part of the clones; where checked against another copy, unresolved V genes explain under half of the gap, and the rest is unexplained. A total of around 76,000 clones appear in this sample, roughly 86% of them only once. Clones ranked in the top ten supply 8% of the sample. Material: CD4+ or CD8+ T cells sorted from blood, obtained in a trial of the OX40 agonist ivuxolimab. The receptor set was obtained from an adult with an advanced solid tumor such as melanoma, head and neck, liver or kidney cancer.

This clone was seen more than once but under ten times. V gene TRBV4-1 combines with J gene TRBJ1-5, with D tentatively TRBD1 (6 bases). Trimming took off 1 base at V and 1 base at J, with 11 bases between the two ends. The CDR3 is made up of 16 amino acids. Germline V gene lookup returns CDR1 MGHRA and CDR2 YSYEKL. This CDR3 reads CASSQVGGGSNQPQHF. The CDR3 nucleotides are TGCGCCAGCAGCCAAGTCGGAGGGGGAAGCAATCAGCCCCAGCATTTT.

The chain combines TRBV10-3 with TRBJ2-2; TRBD1 matches at 10 bases. This CDR3 has 14 residues. V shed 2 bases and J 6 bases; nucleotides not matched to a gene: 0. Germline assignment: CDR1 ENHRY and CDR2 SYGVKD. In DNA form, the CDR3 reads TGTGCCATCAGTGAGGACAGGGGGCCCGGGGAGCTGTTTTTT. It translates to CAISEDRGPGELFF.

The V and J genes are TRBV2 and TRBJ2-5; 9 nucleotides agree with TRBD2. V trimming: 6 bases; J trimming: 2 bases; junction bases outside the gene matches: 7. Germline-derived CDR1 and CDR2 are SNHLY and FYNNEI. The CDR3 has 15 amino acids. CDR3 nucleotides: TGTGCCAGCAGCCCTGGACTAGCGACACAAGAGACCCAGTACTTC. As protein: CASSPGLATQETQYF.

V gene TRBV30 combines with J gene TRBJ2-1; D uncertain. V lost 0 bases and J 7 bases, leaving 7 bases between the germline ends. Germline loops: CDR1 GTSNPN, CDR2 SVGIG (reference sequence). The CDR3 runs 12 residues. CDR3 nucleotide sequence: TGTGCCTGGAGTGTACACCCGAATGAGCAGTTCTTC. Translating gives CAWSVHPNEQFF.

The chain has TRBV5-4 and TRBJ1-1; possibly TRBD1 for D (6 bases). Germline V gene data show CDR1 as SGHNT and CDR2 as YYREEE (reference sequence). Trimming removed 3 bases at V and 1 base at J, with 7 bases between. This CDR3 is built from 13 residues. Here the CDR3 reads CASSWGQNTEAFF. DNA of the CDR3: TGTGCCAGCAGCTGGGGACAGAACACTGAAGCTTTCTTT.

The V gene is TRBV5-6, the J gene TRBJ2-6; D is perhaps TRBD1 or TRBD2 (6 bases each). V lost 1 base and J lost 6, with 11 bases in between. Per the germline V gene, CDR1 is SGHDT and CDR2 is YYEEEE. The CDR3 is 15 amino acids. The CDR3 DNA sequence: TGTGCCAGCAGCTTGCTGGAGGGGGAGGCCAACGTCCTGACTTTC. This gives the protein CASSLLEGEANVLTF.

The chain employs TRBV7-8 and TRBJ2-1, with D possibly TRBD1 on 6 matching bases. V dropped 5 bases and J dropped 1 base, with 15 bases sitting between them. Germline assignment: CDR1 SGHVS and CDR2 FQNEAQ. The CDR3 has 16 amino acids. CDR3 loop: CASSPRGGRSYNEQFF. CDR3 DNA sequence: TGTGCCAGCAGCCCCCGTGGGGGCCGATCCTACAATGAGCAGTTCTTC.

The rearrangement joins TRBV28 to TRBJ2-3; weak D call: TRBD1 (6 bases). V gave up 0 bases and J gave up 5 bases, with 9 bases separating them. The CDR3 is 14 residues long. The germline gives CDR1 MDHEN, CDR2 SYDVKM. The CDR3 DNA follows: TGTGCCAGCAGTTTATGGGCAGGGGTAGATACGCAGTATTTT. Translating it yields CASSLWAGVDTQYF. The full variable domain, completed using reference TRBV28 and TRBJ2-3, is DVKVTQSSRYLVKRTGEKVFLECVQDMDHENMFWYRQDPGLGLRLIYFSYDVKMKEKGDIPEGYSVSREKKERFSLILESASTNQTSMYLCASSLWAGVDTQYFGPGTRLTVL.

Regarding this clone: The junction departs from the called germline gene at one end, perhaps through a read error. The sample has other DNA sequences that encode this CDR3 too. The rearrangement joins TRBV5-1 to TRBJ1-1; no definite D call. This CDR3 spans 11 amino acids. Germline loops: CDR1 SGHRS, CDR2 YFSETQ. The CDR3 coding sequence is TGTGCCAGCAGCTTAGGGACTGAAGCTTTCTTT. This encodes CASSLGTEAFF.

This clone was observed once. This chain links TRBV7-2 with TRBJ1-1; D is perhaps TRBD1 (5 bases). V lost 2 bases to trimming and J lost 0 bases, with 16 bases between them. CDR3 length equals 17 residues. Germline CDR1 is SGHTA and CDR2 is FQGNSA. The CDR3 nucleotides read TGTGCCAGCAGCTTAACCCTGGGACTTAGCGTGAACACTGAAGCTTTCTTT. Its translation: CASSLTLGLSVNTEAFF.

V is TRBV19 and J is TRBJ2-3; TRBD2 is a possible D gene (6 bases). CDR3 length equals 14 residues. Deletions cut 6 bases from V and 0 bases from J, with 10 bases between. Germline loops: CDR1 LNHDA, CDR2 SQIVND (reference sequence). This CDR3 reads CASRASVSTDTQYF. The CDR3 DNA follows: TGTGCCAGTAGAGCTAGCGTTAGCACAGATACGCAGTATTTT.

The chain combines TRBV27 with TRBJ1-3; tentative D call: TRBD1 (6 bases). With 5 bases removed from V and 2 bases from J, the gap between germline ends came to 10 bases. This CDR3 comprises 14 residues. Germline V CDR1 and CDR2: MNHEY, SMNVEV (reference sequence). CDR3 region: CASSPTGTGNTIYF. As DNA, the CDR3 is TGTGCCAGCAGTCCGACAGGAACTGGAAACACCATATATTTT.

The chain couples TRBV28 to TRBJ2-5, with D perhaps assigned TRBD1 or TRBD2 (6 bases each). The CDR3 is made up of 15 amino acids. Trimming removed 6 bases from V and 6 bases from J, with 20 bases in between. Germline V CDR1 and CDR2: MDHEN, SYDVKM. CDR3 loop: CASRGAGEVKKTQYF. As DNA, the CDR3 is TGTGCCAGCAGGGGGGCAGGGGAGGTGAAAAAGACCCAGTACTTC. The variable domain in full, completed from reference TRBV28 and TRBJ2-5, reads DVKVTQSSRYLVKRTGEKVFLECVQDMDHENMFWYRQDPGLGLRLIYFSYDVKMKEKGDIPEGYSVSREKKERFSLILESASTNQTSMYLCASRGAGEVKKTQYFGPGTRLLVL.

CDR3 sequence (DNA): TGTGCCAGCAGCGTAGATAGGAGCGGGAGGGCCGCCTACAATGAGCAGTTCTTC. It translates to CASSVDRSGRAAYNEQFF. The chain combines TRBV9 with TRBJ2-1, with 10 bases fitting TRBD2. CDR3 size: 18 residues. V gave up 0 bases and J gave up 2 bases; unmatched junction bases: 8. CDR1 is SGDLS, CDR2 YYNGEE, per germline. Full variable domain (rest looked up from reference TRBV9 and TRBJ2-1): DSGVTQTPKHLITATGQRVTLRCSPRSGDLSVYWYQQSLDQGLQFLIQYYNGEERAKGNILERFSAQQFPDLHSELNLSSLELGDSALYFCASSVDRSGRAAYNEQFFGPGTRLTVL.

The genes are TRBV5-1 and TRBJ1-1; D is undetermined. V was pared by 1 base and J by 4 bases, with 8 bases between. The CDR3 length is 13 residues. The germline V gene encodes CDR1 SGHRS and CDR2 YFSETQ. CDR3: CASSLYEFTEAFF. CDR3 coding DNA: TGCGCCAGCAGCTTGTATGAATTCACTGAAGCTTTCTTT.

This chain joins TRBV6-4 and TRBJ2-7; 8 bases line up with TRBD1. Losses at the gene ends were 4 bases for V and 2 bases for J; bases not matched to a gene: 7. This CDR3 region has 15 residues. The germline V gene has CDR1 MRHNA and CDR2 SNTAGT. DNA of the CDR3: TGTGCCAGCAGTGCCAAGACAGGGGCGACCTACGAGCAGTACTTC. This sequence encodes CASSAKTGATYEQYF.

The chain carries TRBV12-5 and TRBJ2-3, with D tentatively TRBD2 (6 bases). The CDR3 extends over 12 amino acids. The germline V gene encodes CDR1 LGHNT and CDR2 FRNRAP. V was trimmed by 11 bases and J by 7 bases, leaving 16 bases between them. CDR3 sequence (DNA): TGTGCTTGTACGGGAGAGGGATATACGCAGTATTTT. It translates to CACTGEGYTQYF. Supplemented by reference TRBV12-5 and TRBJ2-3, the full variable domain reads DARVTQTPRHKVTEMGQEVTMRCQPILGHNTVFWYRQTMMQGLELLAYFRNRAPLDDSGMPKDRFSAEMPDATLATLKIQPSEPRDSAVYFCACTGEGYTQYFGPGTRLTVL.

This chain links TRBV7-2 with TRBJ2-7, with 8 positions matching TRBD2. V shed 2 bases and J 7 bases; nucleotides not matched to a gene: 7. Germline CDR1 SGHTA, CDR2 FQGNSA. CDR3 length: 14 amino acids. The CDR3 DNA follows: TGTGCCAGCAGCTTAAATCACGGGGGGGCTGAGCAGTACTTC. Its protein is CASSLNHGGAEQYF.

V gene TRBV5-6 combines with J gene TRBJ2-7; perhaps TRBD1 as D (5 bases). Between the trimmed V and J ends, which lost 5 bases and 4 bases, there was a span of 10 bases. Germline V lookup: CDR1 SGHDT, CDR2 YYEEEE. The CDR3 spans 12 residues. This CDR3 is CASSRYRYEQYF. The CDR3 DNA is TGTGCCAGCAGTCGATACAGGTACGAGCAGTACTTC.

This clone was counted only a few times. The CDR3 region is CASSQEPTGTQPQHF. CDR3 coding DNA: TGCGCCAGCAGCCAAGAGCCGACAGGAACCCAGCCCCAGCATTTT. The rearrangement links TRBV4-1 to TRBJ1-5; tentatively, D is TRBD1 (6 bases). The V and J ends lost 0 bases and 7 bases respectively, with 13 bases between them. CDR1 is MGHRA and CDR2 is YSYEKL in the germline V gene. CDR3 length equals 15 residues.

The V and J genes are TRBV30 and TRBJ2-3; 8 bases fit TRBD2. CDR3 size: 14 residues. With 2 bases clipped from V and 3 bases from J, the junction kept 4 bases outside the gene matches. The germline V gene encodes CDR1 GTSNPN and CDR2 SVGIG (reference sequence). Here the CDR3 reads CAWSFAGGTDTQYF. In DNA form, the CDR3 reads TGTGCCTGGAGTTTTGCGGGGGGAACAGATACGCAGTATTTT.

This clone has just one count. The rearrangement uses TRBV4-1 and TRBJ1-2; D may be TRBD1 (5 bases). Per germline, CDR1 MGHRA and CDR2 YSYEKL. The CDR3 extends over 16 amino acids. The germline V and J ends were trimmed by 1 base and 1 base, with 13 bases remaining between them. The CDR3 spells CASSQGTGPYNYGYTF. The CDR3 nucleotides are TGCGCCAGCAGCCAAGGGACGGGGCCTTATAACTATGGCTACACCTTC.

In its sample, this clone was seen a few times. The chain has TRBV6-5 and TRBJ2-1, with D maybe TRBD2 (6 bases). This CDR3 has 15 residues. V lost 7 bases to trimming and J lost 4 bases, with 17 bases between them. Germline V CDR1 and CDR2: MNHEY, SVGAGI. The CDR3 nucleotides are TGTGCCAGCAAAACCACCCACGGGGGATACAATGAGCAGTTCTTC. This gives the protein CASKTTHGGYNEQFF.

This chain joins TRBV5-4 and TRBJ2-3; 8 bases line up with TRBD2. Trimming removed 6 bases from V and 2 bases from J; junction bases left unmatched: 11. The CDR3 runs to 16 residues. Germline V CDR1 and CDR2: SGHNT, YYREEE (reference sequence). Here the CDR3 DNA reads TGTGCCAGCACCTCACCAGCGGGAGACACCACAGATACGCAGTATTTT. It is translated as CASTSPAGDTTDTQYF.

The V gene is TRBV6-1, the J gene TRBJ2-1, with D perhaps TRBD1 or TRBD2 (5 bases each). The CDR3 runs to 12 residues. Germline values: CDR1 MNHNS, CDR2 SASEGT. V shed 10 bases and J shed 8 bases, with 15 bases lying between them. The CDR3 coding sequence is TGTGCCAACCCCGGGACCGATGATGAGCAGTTCTTC. This sequence encodes CANPGTDDEQFF.

The rearrangement joins TRBV7-3 to TRBJ2-3, with no clear D. This CDR3 contains 13 residues. Trimming shortened V by 10 bases and J by 3 bases, and 14 bases separated the two germline ends. CDR1 and CDR2 (germline): SGHTA, FQGTGA. For the CDR3, the DNA is TGTGCCACGGACCCCCAGGCGACAGATACGCAGTATTTT. Encoded protein: CATDPQATDTQYF.

The V and J genes are TRBV7-2 and TRBJ2-1; possibly TRBD2 for D (5 bases). CDR1 and CDR2 (germline): SGHTA, FQGNSA. V was clipped by 2 bases and J by 7 bases, with 12 bases between them. CDR3 length: 14 amino acids. For the CDR3, the DNA is TGTGCCAGCAGCTTATTAGGGCCGGGGAATGAGCAGTTCTTC. Amino acid sequence: CASSLLGPGNEQFF. The full variable domain, completed using reference TRBV7-2 and TRBJ2-1, is GAGVSQSPSNKVTEKGKDVELRCDPISGHTALYWYRQSLGQGLEFLIYFQGNSAPDKSGLPSDRFSAERTGGSVSTLTIQRTQQEDSAVYLCASSLLGPGNEQFFGPGTRLTVL.

This clone has just a few counts. V gene TRBV6-6 combines with J gene TRBJ1-5; no clear D. This CDR3 spans 13 amino acids. The germline V gene has CDR1 MNHNY and CDR2 SVGAGI (reference sequence). V shed 1 base and J shed 4 bases, with 5 bases lying between them. The CDR3: CASSYFRNQPQHF. CDR3 bases: TGTGCCAGCAGTTACTTTCGGAATCAGCCCCAGCATTTT.

This sequence joins TRBV5-1 and TRBJ2-5; no reliable D call. The CDR3 covers 14 residues. Germline CDR1 and CDR2: SGHRS and YFSETQ. The ends were cut back, 0 bases at V and 2 bases at J, with 8 bases in the middle. CDR3 nucleotide sequence: TGCGCCAGCAGCTTGGTCGTCTCTCAAGAGACCCAGTACTTC. Its protein product is CASSLVVSQETQYF. Combining the CDR3 with reference TRBV5-1 and TRBJ2-5 gives the whole variable domain KAGVTQTPRYLIKTRGQQVTLSCSPISGHRSVSWYQQTPGQGLQFLFEYFSETQRNKGNFPGRFSGRQFSNSRSEMNVSTLELGDSALYLCASSLVVSQETQYFGPGTRLLVL.